These 5 T cell receptor beta chains were all obtained from the same sample, sequenced in a study of blood T cell repertoires in COVID-19. Here immunoSEQ multiplex PCR was the method, and the copy in TCRdb shows in-frame clones only, minus some. The sample carries 180,000 or so clones, about 88% recorded once. The sample comprised peripheral blood. The receptor set was obtained from a man between 18 and 29 years old with acute or convalescent COVID-19.

This chain connects TRBV29-1 to TRBJ1-1; D is perhaps TRBD1 (5 bases). Germline CDR1 SQVTM, CDR2 ANQGSEA. V was pared by 6 bases and J by 1 base, with 9 bases between. The CDR3 is made up of 12 amino acids. The CDR3 sequence: CSVGQRNTEAFF. The CDR3 DNA is TGCAGCGTGGGGCAGCGGAACACTGAAGCTTTCTTT.

The V and J genes are TRBV24-1 and TRBJ2-3, with D perhaps TRBD2 (6 bases). Germline assignment: CDR1 KGHDR and CDR2 SFDVKD. Deletions cut 3 bases from V and 1 base from J, with 13 bases between. The CDR3 totals 16 residues. CDR3 bases: TGTGCCACCAGTGATGCCGGCGGGACCGGCACAGATACGCAGTATTTT. This codes for CATSDAGGTGTDTQYF.

V is TRBV6-5 and J is TRBJ2-7; D remains ambiguous. The DNA matches TRBJ2-5 better at its end, which makes the J call doubtful. The CDR3 sequence is 12 residues long. Germline V gene sequence: CDR1 MNHEY, CDR2 SVGAGI. This chain's CDR3 is CASSSPGETQYF. The CDR3 nucleotides read TGTGCCAGCAGTTCTCCCGGGGAGACCCAGTACTTC.

The chain is built from TRBV7-9 and TRBJ1-4; D perhaps matches TRBD1 (5 bases). Trimming took off 2 bases at V and 3 bases at J, with 16 bases between the two ends. The CDR3 covers 17 residues. Germline-derived CDR1 and CDR2 are SEHNR and FQNEAQ (reference sequence). In nucleotides, the CDR3 is TGTGCCAGCAGCTTAAATCAAGCGGGGGAATCTAATGAAAAACTGTTTTTT. Protein product: CASSLNQAGESNEKLFF.

The chain links TRBV5-8 to TRBJ1-1, with TRBD1 identical over 9 bases. The trim removed 2 bases at V and 5 bases at J, leaving 7 bases unmatched. From germline, CDR1 is SGHTS and CDR2 YDEGEE. The CDR3 is made up of 15 amino acids. CDR3 DNA sequence: TGTGCCAGCAGCTTCCCCGGGACAGGGCGGACTGAAGCTTTCTTT. Amino acids: CASSFPGTGRTEAFF.